A selection of T cell receptor beta chains follows, all from one sample in a study of T cells in Graves' hyperthyroidism and ophthalmopathy. TCRdb re-derived calls from the multiplex PCR reads in MiXCR, one entry per CDR3 protein. The profile shows approximately 600,000 distinct CDR3 sequences, about 15% of them singletons. Sequenced sample: blood. All receptors derive from a woman aged 25 to 39 with Graves' hyperthyroidism that later progressed to Graves' ophthalmopathy. The CDR3 runs from the conserved cysteine through the conserved F or W. Each record gives: D gene, CDR3 length, clone size, V gene, J gene, CDR3 DNA, CDR3 protein. A D gene is named only where the DNA matches it firmly. Clone size appears in some rows only: once, few, many, or a class for an expanded clone.

d_call: TRBD2
cdr3_length: 15
clone_size: NA
v_call: TRBV9
j_call: TRBJ2-7
cdr3_nt: TGTGCCAGCAGCGTAACTAGCGGGAGTCGTGACGAGCAGTACTTC
cdr3_aa: CASSVTSGSRDEQYF

d_call: NA
cdr3_length: 15
clone_size: many
v_call: TRBV10-3
j_call: TRBJ2-5
cdr3_nt: TGTGCCATCAGTGTCGGGAGTTATTATTCAGAGACCCAGTACTTC
cdr3_aa: CAISVGSYYSETQYF

d_call: TRBD1
cdr3_length: 14
clone_size: many
v_call: TRBV28
j_call: TRBJ2-7
cdr3_nt: TGTGCCAGCAGTCCCCGGACAGGGGTGGGCGAGCAGTACTTC
cdr3_aa: CASSPRTGVGEQYF

d_call: NA
cdr3_length: 11
clone_size: many
v_call: TRBV28
j_call: TRBJ1-2
cdr3_nt: TGTGCCAGCAGTTTGGGCCGCTCAAACACCTTC
cdr3_aa: CASSLGRSNTF

d_call: TRBD1
cdr3_length: 15
clone_size: NA
v_call: TRBV18
j_call: TRBJ1-5
cdr3_nt: TGTGCCAGCTCACCACCGGGGACAGGGGGTCAGCCCCAGCATTTT
cdr3_aa: CASSPPGTGGQPQHF

d_call: NA
cdr3_length: 14
clone_size: many
v_call: TRBV29-1
j_call: TRBJ2-1
cdr3_nt: TGCAGCGTTGAGTCTCCAGCAGCCTACAATGAGCAGTTCTTC
cdr3_aa: CSVESPAAYNEQFF

d_call: NA
cdr3_length: 14
clone_size: many
v_call: TRBV27
j_call: TRBJ1-1
cdr3_nt: TGTGCCAGTCAAACAGGGAATAGGGTAACTGAAGCTTTCTTT
cdr3_aa: CASQTGNRVTEAFF

d_call: NA
cdr3_length: 13
clone_size: many
v_call: TRBV3-1
j_call: TRBJ2-1
cdr3_nt: TGTGCCAGCAGCCAAGACTTGACCCGAGGGCAGTTCTTC
cdr3_aa: CASSQDLTRGQFF

d_call: TRBD1
cdr3_length: 15
clone_size: many
v_call: TRBV28
j_call: TRBJ1-6
cdr3_nt: TGTGCCAGTATATATAGGGACAGGAATAATTCACCCCTCCACTTT
cdr3_aa: CASIYRDRNNSPLHF

d_call: NA
cdr3_length: 16
clone_size: few
v_call: TRBV7-2
j_call: TRBJ2-2
cdr3_nt: TGTGCCAGCAGCTTAGCGGGGGGAGCTTCCACCGGGGAGCTGTTTTTT
cdr3_aa: CASSLAGGASTGELFF

d_call: TRBD1
cdr3_length: 15
clone_size: many
v_call: TRBV3-1
j_call: TRBJ1-1
cdr3_nt: TGTGCCAGCAGCCAGATCGGACAGGGGAACACTGAAGCTTTCTTT
cdr3_aa: CASSQIGQGNTEAFF

d_call: TRBD1
cdr3_length: 16
clone_size: many
v_call: TRBV6-1
j_call: TRBJ2-7
cdr3_nt: TGTGCCAGCAGCACAAGCGGACAGGGGGTTCCCTACGAGCAGTACTTC
cdr3_aa: CASSTSGQGVPYEQYF

d_call: TRBD1
cdr3_length: 15
clone_size: few
v_call: TRBV28
j_call: TRBJ1-5
cdr3_nt: TGTGCCAGCAGTCCAGGACAGGAGAGCAATCAGCCCCAGCATTTT
cdr3_aa: CASSPGQESNQPQHF

d_call: NA
cdr3_length: 14
clone_size: many
v_call: TRBV7-8
j_call: TRBJ2-3
cdr3_nt: TGTGCCAGCAGCCCAGATGCATTCCCAGATACGCAGTATTTT
cdr3_aa: CASSPDAFPDTQYF

d_call: TRBD2
cdr3_length: 16
clone_size: many
v_call: TRBV24-1
j_call: TRBJ2-1
cdr3_nt: TGTGCCACCAGTGATTCTGCGGGAGGGTACTACAATGAGCAGTTCTTC
cdr3_aa: CATSDSAGGYYNEQFF

d_call: NA
cdr3_length: 15
clone_size: many
v_call: TRBV7-3
j_call: TRBJ1-6
cdr3_nt: TGTGCCAGCAGCCGGAGTTCTGGGGAGAATTCACCCCTCCACTTT
cdr3_aa: CASSRSSGENSPLHF

d_call: NA
cdr3_length: 14
clone_size: many
v_call: TRBV6-2/TRBV6-3
j_call: TRBJ1-2
cdr3_nt: TGTGCCAGCAGTTTCGTCCCGGGAGGCTATGGCTACACCTTC
cdr3_aa: CASSFVPGGYGYTF

d_call: NA
cdr3_length: 14
clone_size: many
v_call: TRBV6-2/TRBV6-3
j_call: TRBJ1-1
cdr3_nt: TGTGCCAGCAGTCCCCGGGGGCGCAACCCTGAAGCTTTCTTT
cdr3_aa: CASSPRGRNPEAFF

d_call: NA
cdr3_length: 15
clone_size: few
v_call: TRBV7-3
j_call: TRBJ1-1
cdr3_nt: TGTGCCAGCAGCCAAGGGCTGGGGGGTGGCACTGAAGCTTTCTTT
cdr3_aa: CASSQGLGGGTEAFF

d_call: NA
cdr3_length: 15
clone_size: many
v_call: TRBV11-3
j_call: TRBJ1-1
cdr3_nt: TGTGCCAGCAGCTTAGTTGGGGGCGCAGGCACTGAAGCTTTCTTT
cdr3_aa: CASSLVGGAGTEAFF

d_call: NA
cdr3_length: 14
clone_size: many
v_call: TRBV20-1
j_call: TRBJ2-2
cdr3_nt: TGCAGTGCTAGACTCCTAACAACTACCGGGGAGCTGTTTTTT
cdr3_aa: CSARLLTTTGELFF

d_call: NA
cdr3_length: 15
clone_size: NA
v_call: TRBV15
j_call: TRBJ2-7
cdr3_nt: TGTGCCACCAGCAGAGATGGCTTTACCGGTGACGAGCAGTACTTC
cdr3_aa: CATSRDGFTGDEQYF

d_call: TRBD1
cdr3_length: 17
clone_size: NA
v_call: TRBV5-1
j_call: TRBJ1-1
cdr3_nt: TGCGCCAGCAGCAAGGAGTGGAGGGACAGGAGGAGCCCCCAAGCTTTCTTT
cdr3_aa: CASSKEWRDRRSPQAFF

d_call: NA
cdr3_length: 18
clone_size: many
v_call: TRBV27
j_call: TRBJ1-1
cdr3_nt: TGTGCCAGCAGTCAGCGGCAGGGTCCTAGTCTATTTAACACTGAAGCTTTCTTT
cdr3_aa: CASSQRQGPSLFNTEAFF

d_call: TRBD2
cdr3_length: 14
clone_size: many
v_call: TRBV5-6
j_call: TRBJ2-2
cdr3_nt: TGTGCCAGCAGAGCGGGAGGGTACACCGGGGAGCTGTTTTTT
cdr3_aa: CASRAGGYTGELFF

d_call: NA
cdr3_length: 16
clone_size: many
v_call: TRBV13
j_call: TRBJ2-1
cdr3_nt: TGTGCCAGCAGCTGGTTACAGGCGAGCTCCTACAATGAGCAGTTCTTC
cdr3_aa: CASSWLQASSYNEQFF

d_call: NA
cdr3_length: 15
clone_size: many
v_call: TRBV9
j_call: TRBJ1-1
cdr3_nt: TGTGCCAGCAGCGTAGCGGTCTCGGGGCGGACTGAAGCTTTCTTT
cdr3_aa: CASSVAVSGRTEAFF

d_call: TRBD1
cdr3_length: 15
clone_size: many
v_call: TRBV9
j_call: TRBJ2-1
cdr3_nt: TGTGCCAGCAGCGTAGCGGGACAGGGTTACAATGAGCAGTTCTTC
cdr3_aa: CASSVAGQGYNEQFF

d_call: TRBD2
cdr3_length: 15
clone_size: NA
v_call: TRBV20-1
j_call: TRBJ2-3
cdr3_nt: TGCAGTGCTAACCCGAGAGCGGGAAAAACAGATGCGCAGTATTTT
cdr3_aa: CSANPRAGKTDAQYF

d_call: TRBD1
cdr3_length: 14
clone_size: few
v_call: TRBV18
j_call: TRBJ2-7
cdr3_nt: TGTGCCAGCTCACCAACTAGGGACAGCATTGAGCAGTACTTC
cdr3_aa: CASSPTRDSIEQYF

d_call: TRBD1
cdr3_length: 18
clone_size: NA
v_call: TRBV4-3
j_call: TRBJ2-7
cdr3_nt: TGCGCCAGCAGCCAAGAGGTTAGAGGGACAGTCCGCTCCTACGAGCAGTACTTC
cdr3_aa: CASSQEVRGTVRSYEQYF

d_call: NA
cdr3_length: 14
clone_size: many
v_call: TRBV20-1
j_call: TRBJ2-1
cdr3_nt: TGCAGTGCCCCACTGCGGCGGTCCTACAATGAGCAGTTCTTC
cdr3_aa: CSAPLRRSYNEQFF